One sample yielded the 29 T cell receptor beta chains listed below, sequenced in a study of blood T cell repertoires in COVID-19. The protocol was immunoSEQ multiplex PCR, while the TCRdb copy is restricted to in-frame clones and leaves out a portion. The repertoire includes some 88,000 clones, 75% to 90% of them detected once, and 7% to 7.5% sits in the top ten. The sample taken for sequencing was peripheral blood. The source of these receptors is a man aged 60 to 75 with acute or convalescent COVID-19.

The chain carries TRBV7-3 and TRBJ2-3, with 10 bases identical to TRBD2. The CDR3 is 17 residues long. The V gene end was trimmed by 0 bases and the J gene end by 3 bases; junction bases not matched to a gene: 6. Germline lookup yields CDR1 SGHTA and CDR2 FQGTGA. As DNA, the CDR3 is TGTGCCAGCAGCTTAACGTGGGCTAGCGGGAGAACAGATACGCAGTATTTT. Residues: CASSLTWASGRTDTQYF.

This clone was observed a handful of times. The chain has TRBV4-2 and TRBJ1-1; 7 bases fit TRBD1. Per the germline V gene, CDR1 is LGHNA and CDR2 is YNFKEQ. Trimming at V came to 4 bases and at J to 3 bases, leaving 2 bases not matched to a gene. There are 13 residues in the CDR3. CDR3 sequence reads: CASSLTGDTEAFF. The CDR3 nucleotides read TGTGCCAGCAGCCTCACAGGGGACACTGAAGCTTTCTTT.

The table lists this clone with a few counts. CDR3 sequence: CASSQNRGTEAFF. In DNA, the CDR3 is TGTGCCAGCAGCCAGAACAGGGGTACTGAAGCTTTCTTT. The V gene is TRBV7-8, the J gene TRBJ1-1, with 7 bases aligning to TRBD1. The CDR3 spans 13 residues. The germline CDR1 and CDR2 sequences are SGHVS and FQNEAQ. The junction had 5 bases not matched to a gene; V was cut back by 5 bases and J by 5 bases.

The chain joins TRBV4-3 to TRBJ1-1; D is unclear. CDR1 LGHNA and CDR2 YSLEER come from the germline V gene. With 0 bases removed from V and 7 bases from J, the gap between germline ends came to 9 bases. The CDR3 has 13 residues. In DNA form, the CDR3 reads TGCGCCAGCAGCCAAGATCTCACAGATGAAGCTTTCTTT. Translating gives CASSQDLTDEAFF.

The chain links TRBV6-5 to TRBJ1-2, with D perhaps matching TRBD1 (6 bases). Germline V gene lookup returns CDR1 MNHEY and CDR2 SVGAGI. Trimming shortened V by 7 bases and J by 7 bases, and 22 bases separated the two germline ends. The CDR3 is 15 residues long. CDR3 DNA sequence: TGTGCCAGCACCACCCAACAGGGAGGGTCGAGTGGCTACACCTTC. This gives the protein CASTTQQGGSSGYTF.

The chain has TRBV9 and TRBJ1-6, with no clear D. The V end lost 3 bases, the J end lost 7 bases, and 14 bases lay between the germline ends. Per germline, CDR1 SGDLS and CDR2 YYNGEE. This CDR3 is 15 amino acids long. In DNA, the CDR3 is TGTGCCAGCAGCGGAGCAGCGGGAGGCAATTCACCCCTCCACTTT. Translated: CASSGAAGGNSPLHF. Full variable domain (remainder filled in from reference TRBV9 and TRBJ1-6): DSGVTQTPKHLITATGQRVTLRCSPRSGDLSVYWYQQSLDQGLQFLIQYYNGEERAKGNILERFSAQQFPDLHSELNLSSLELGDSALYFCASSGAAGGNSPLHFGNGTRLTVT.

This clone was counted between two and nine times. This chain links TRBV7-2 with TRBJ2-1; the match to TRBD2 covers 10 bases. V lost 1 base and J lost 6; bases outside the gene matches: 15. From germline, CDR1 is SGHTA and CDR2 FQGNSA. This CDR3 spans 19 amino acids. CDR3 nucleotide sequence: TGTGCCAGCAGCTTAGTTTCTGTGTTTAGGACTAGCGGATTCAATGAGCAGTTCTTC. Translated, it gives CASSLVSVFRTSGFNEQFF.

This sequence joins TRBV2 and TRBJ2-4; TRBD2 matches at 8 bases. CDR3 length: 11 amino acids. Germline V gene sequence: CDR1 SNHLY, CDR2 FYNNEI. V lost 4 bases and J lost 14; bases outside the gene matches: 4. The DNA of the CDR3 is TGTGCCAGCAGTGGGGGACTAGTGAAGTACTTC. Protein: CASSGGLVKYF.

The rearrangement joins TRBV19 to TRBJ2-6; 7 bases are a match to TRBD2. Germline V gene sequence: CDR1 LNHDA, CDR2 SQIVND (reference sequence). This CDR3 has 18 amino acids. Trimming took 2 bases from V and 0 from J; bases not matched to a gene: 7. DNA for the CDR3: TGTGCCAGTAGTATAACCAATCTAGCGGCCTCTGGGGCCAACGTCCTGACTTTC. Protein: CASSITNLAASGANVLTF.

This chain links TRBV12-3 or TRBV12-4 with TRBJ2-7; TRBD1 agrees at 8 bases. This CDR3 spans 13 amino acids. Trimming at V came to 4 bases and at J to 8 bases, leaving 7 bases not matched to a gene. CDR3 protein: CASSSTGVGKQYF. CDR3 bases: TGTGCCAGCAGTTCGACAGGGGTCGGGAAGCAGTACTTC.

This sequence joins TRBV10-2 and TRBJ1-2; 9 nucleotides agree with TRBD1. Germline CDR1 and CDR2: WSHSY and SAAADI. Trimming at V came to 7 bases and at J to 6 bases, leaving 15 bases not matched to a gene. There are 16 residues in the CDR3. The CDR3 here is CASNNFPGTGNDGYTF. In DNA, the CDR3 is TGCGCCAGCAATAATTTTCCCGGGACAGGGAACGATGGCTACACCTTC.

J is TRBJ2-1 and V is TRBV19, with 14 bases aligning to TRBD2. The CDR3 is made up of 16 amino acids. Germline V gene lookup returns CDR1 LNHDA and CDR2 SQIVND (reference sequence). V lost 3 bases and J lost 4; bases outside the gene matches: 2. In DNA, the CDR3 is TGTGCCAGTAGTATTGGACTAGCGGGAGGTTACAATGAGCAGTTCTTC. Its protein is CASSIGLAGGYNEQFF.

V gene TRBV7-3 combines with J gene TRBJ2-2; 10 bases match TRBD2. The CDR3 totals 15 residues. V gave up 1 base and J gave up 5 bases; unmatched junction bases: 1. Germline assignment: CDR1 SGHTA and CDR2 FQGTGA. CDR3 amino acids: CASSLKLAGTGELFF. Written as DNA, the CDR3 is TGTGCCAGCAGCTTAAAACTAGCGGGGACCGGGGAGCTGTTTTTT.

V and J are TRBV6-6 and TRBJ2-7, with D perhaps TRBD2 (5 bases). V lost 2 bases and J lost 6, with 17 bases in between. This CDR3 comprises 15 residues. The V gene's germline CDR1 is MNHNY and CDR2 SVGAGI (reference sequence). Here the CDR3 DNA reads TGTGCCAGCAGTTACAATCCTGGGCTGAGCGGCGAGCAGTACTTC. It codes for CASSYNPGLSGEQYF.

This clone turned up a few times. The chain carries TRBV4-3 and TRBJ2-7; 7 bases are a match to TRBD1. Germline V gene lookup returns CDR1 LGHNA and CDR2 YSLEER. After removal of 0 bases from V and 2 bases from J, the junction contained 4 bases not matched to a gene. The CDR3 extends over 15 amino acids. The CDR3 loop is CASSQDGTATYEQYF. CDR3 coding DNA: TGCGCCAGCAGCCAAGATGGGACAGCGACCTACGAGCAGTACTTC.

The chain joins TRBV18 to TRBJ2-1; 8 nucleotides line up with TRBD2. This CDR3 has 17 residues. Germline V gene data show CDR1 as KGHSH and CDR2 as LQKENI. V lost 2 bases to trimming and J lost 2 bases; unmatched junction nucleotides: 8. The CDR3 spells CASSPISGSSPYNEQFF. CDR3 DNA: TGTGCCAGCTCACCAATAAGCGGGAGTTCCCCCTACAATGAGCAGTTCTTC. Supplemented by reference TRBV18 and TRBJ2-1, the full variable domain reads NAGVMQNPRHLVRRRGQEARLRCSPMKGHSHVYWYRQLPEEGLKFMVYLQKENIIDESGMPKERFSAEFPKEGPSILRIQQVVRGDSAAYFCASSPISGSSPYNEQFFGPGTRLTVL.

The chain couples TRBV10-1 to TRBJ2-1; 10 bases are a match to TRBD1. Germline V lookup: CDR1 WNHNN, CDR2 SYGVQD (reference sequence). This CDR3 is built from 16 residues. Trimming removed 6 bases from V and 5 bases from J; junction bases left unmatched: 10. The CDR3 sequence is CASSSTGQGGNNEQFF. The CDR3 nucleotides read TGCGCCAGCAGCTCCACTGGACAGGGGGGTAACAATGAGCAGTTCTTC.

The V gene is TRBV19, the J gene TRBJ1-1, with D uncertain. Germline V gene sequence: CDR1 LNHDA, CDR2 SQIVND (reference sequence). V lost 1 base and J lost 0, with 6 bases in between. The CDR3 runs 14 residues. CDR3 loop: CASSIGTLNTEAFF. The DNA of the CDR3 is TGTGCCAGTAGTATAGGGACTCTGAACACTGAAGCTTTCTTT.

This clone is a singleton in its sample. J is TRBJ1-1 and V is TRBV7-2; D ambiguous. The CDR3 spans 15 residues. Germline assignment: CDR1 SGHTA and CDR2 FQGNSA. V shed 2 bases and J shed 11 bases, with 21 bases lying between them. The CDR3 nucleotides read TGTGCCAGCAGCTTAATCTCAACAGCCTCGCTTTTGGCTTTCTTT. It translates to CASSLISTASLLAFF.

The chain has TRBV7-9 and TRBJ1-2; D gene unclear. The CDR3 has 17 residues. The germline gives CDR1 SEHNR, CDR2 FQNEAQ (reference sequence). V was trimmed by 5 bases and J by 5 bases, leaving 24 bases between them. The CDR3 sequence is CASSVLGREEGRYGYTF. In DNA form, the CDR3 reads TGTGCCAGCAGCGTTCTAGGACGGGAAGAAGGTCGTTATGGCTACACCTTC. Full variable domain (missing parts from reference TRBV7-9 and TRBJ1-2): DTGVSQNPRHKITKRGQNVTFRCDPISEHNRLYWYRQTLGQGPEFLTYFQNEAQLEKSRLLSDRFSAERPKGSFSTLEIQRTEQGDSAMYLCASSVLGREEGRYGYTFGSGTRLTVV.

The chain recombines TRBV24-1 with TRBJ2-2, with a tentative D call TRBD1 (5 bases). Trimming took off 6 bases at V and 5 bases at J, with 12 bases between the two ends. The CDR3 runs 14 residues. Germline CDR1 KGHDR, CDR2 SFDVKD. The CDR3 protein is CATSRGHLTGELFF. The CDR3 nucleotides are TGTGCCACCAGTAGAGGACATTTGACCGGGGAGCTGTTTTTT.

The CDR3 protein is CASSIPSLNTEAFF. For the CDR3, the DNA is TGTGCCAGTAGTATTCCTTCTTTGAACACTGAAGCTTTCTTT. The chain recombines TRBV19 with TRBJ1-1, with D uncertain. The V and J ends lost 3 bases and 0 bases respectively, with 8 bases between them. CDR3 length: 14 amino acids. The V gene's germline CDR1 is LNHDA and CDR2 SQIVND (reference sequence).

This clone was seen only once. This rearrangement joins TRBV9 to TRBJ1-3; D perhaps matches TRBD1 (6 bases). Germline CDR1 and CDR2: SGDLS and YYNGEE. Trimming stripped 0 bases from V and 2 bases from J, with 12 bases between. The CDR3 is 16 residues long. In DNA form, the CDR3 reads TGTGCCAGCAGCGTAGCTGGGGGCCCACCTGGAAACACCATATATTTT. Its translation is CASSVAGGPPGNTIYF.

The rearrangement links TRBV14 to TRBJ1-3, with TRBD1 identical over 7 bases. Germline V gene sequence: CDR1 SGHDN, CDR2 FVKESK. This CDR3 has 15 amino acids. V shed 3 bases, J shed 0 bases, and the junction held 2 bases outside the gene matches. The CDR3 here is CASSHRQGSGNTIYF. CDR3 DNA sequence: TGTGCCAGCAGCCATAGACAGGGCTCTGGAAACACCATATATTTT.

This sequence joins TRBV19 and TRBJ1-1; 8 nucleotides line up with TRBD1. The CDR3 is 12 residues long. V dropped 6 bases and J dropped 7; count of bases not matched to a gene: 4. From germline, CDR1 is LNHDA and CDR2 SQIVND (reference sequence). In nucleotides, the CDR3 is TGTGCCAGTAGGGACAGGGTCGATGAAGCTTTCTTT. Its protein is CASRDRVDEAFF.

The chain employs TRBV30 and TRBJ2-1; 7 nucleotides line up with TRBD2. CDR1 and CDR2 (germline): GTSNPN, SVGIG (reference sequence). This CDR3 contains 13 residues. The trim removed 8 bases at V and 0 bases at J, leaving 4 bases unmatched. The CDR3: CAVSGHSYNEQFF. CDR3 DNA sequence: TGTGCCGTTAGCGGGCACTCCTACAATGAGCAGTTCTTC.

This chain uses TRBV6-6 with TRBJ2-5; 7 nucleotides match TRBD2. Germline CDR1 and CDR2: MNHNY and SVGAGI (reference sequence). V lost 5 bases to trimming and J lost 9 bases; unmatched junction nucleotides: 15. There are 15 residues in the CDR3. CDR3 amino acids: CASSHTGRGTGSQYF. The CDR3 coding sequence is TGTGCCAGCAGTCACACGGGGAGGGGCACTGGGTCCCAGTACTTC.

This chain joins TRBV4-1 and TRBJ2-1; 9 bases line up with TRBD2. Losses at the gene ends were 2 bases for V and 7 bases for J; bases not matched to a gene: 12. The CDR3 has 17 residues. CDR1 and CDR2 from the germline V gene are MGHRA and YSYEKL. The CDR3 DNA is TGCGCCAGCAGCCAAATGGACCTCGGGACTAGCAGAAATGAGCAGTTCTTC. Its protein product is CASSQMDLGTSRNEQFF.

The chain has TRBV18 and TRBJ2-7, with D perhaps TRBD2 (6 bases). The germline V and J ends were trimmed by 3 bases and 2 bases, with 8 bases remaining between them. The CDR3 runs to 13 residues. The V gene's germline CDR1 is KGHSH and CDR2 LQKENI. Written as DNA, the CDR3 is TGTGCCAGCTCACCGACGGGGGCCTACGAGCAGTACTTC. Translation gives CASSPTGAYEQYF.